Following are 25 T cell receptor beta chains from one sample sequenced in a study of T cell changes during pregnancy in multiple sclerosis. This table comes from immunoSEQ multiplex PCR, and its TCRdb copy is limited to in-frame clones, with some not included. The table lists about 93,000 clones, approximately 92% of them singletons. The sample in question was peripheral blood, obtained after pregnancy. Every receptor here comes from a female donor with multiple sclerosis, enrolled in a pregnancy study.

The J gene is TRBJ2-1, the V gene TRBV6-6; TRBD2 agrees at 15 bases. From germline, CDR1 is MNHNY and CDR2 SVGAGI (reference sequence). Unmatched junction bases numbered 3, after V lost 4 bases and J lost 8 bases. The CDR3 spans 15 residues. The CDR3 is CASSSWTSGRDEQFF. CDR3 bases: TGTGCCAGCAGTTCGTGGACTAGCGGGAGGGATGAGCAGTTCTTC.

This clone was seen once. The chain combines TRBV6-5 with TRBJ2-2, with a possible D match to TRBD2 (6 bases). V dropped 0 bases and J dropped 6 bases, with 8 bases sitting between them. The CDR3 is 14 residues long. Germline V gives CDR1 MNHEY, CDR2 SVGAGI. CDR3 sequence reads: CASSYSPGAGELFF. For the CDR3, the DNA is TGTGCCAGCAGTTACTCTCCGGGGGCCGGGGAGCTGTTTTTT.

This chain joins TRBV25-1 and TRBJ1-2; 8 bases align to TRBD1. CDR1 and CDR2 (germline): MGHDK, SYGVNS. The CDR3 totals 12 residues. With 4 bases clipped from V and 8 bases from J, the junction kept 3 bases outside the gene matches. CDR3 region: CASSAQGVGYTF. CDR3 DNA sequence: TGTGCCAGCAGTGCACAGGGGGTGGGCTACACCTTC.

In its sample, this clone was seen once. The chain carries TRBV6-5 and TRBJ1-4; possibly TRBD1 for D (5 bases). Germline CDR1 MNHEY, CDR2 SVGAGI. V shed 8 bases and J shed 6 bases, with 13 bases lying between them. This CDR3 has 13 residues. The CDR3 here is CASHAAGDEKLFF. The DNA of the CDR3 is TGTGCCAGCCACGCCGCGGGGGATGAAAAACTGTTTTTT.

The J gene is TRBJ1-2, the V gene TRBV5-1; a possible D gene is TRBD1 (5 bases). Trimming removed 0 bases at V and 7 bases at J, with 16 bases between. The CDR3 has 15 residues. The germline gives CDR1 SGHRS, CDR2 YFSETQ. Here the CDR3 reads CASSLEPTEGGGYTF. The CDR3 DNA follows: TGCGCCAGCAGCTTGGAGCCGACAGAAGGTGGTGGCTACACCTTC.

The genes are TRBV7-2 and TRBJ2-7; D may be TRBD1 (8 bases). Trimming took off 3 bases at V and 3 bases at J, with 15 bases between the two ends. The CDR3 runs to 15 residues. Per the germline V gene, CDR1 is SGHTA and CDR2 is FQGNSA. The CDR3, as DNA: TGTGCCAGCAGCTTTGGACAGGGAGGGGACTACGAGCAGTACTTC. Protein sequence: CASSFGQGGDYEQYF.

This sequence joins TRBV2 and TRBJ1-1; D is unclear. The CDR3 is 16 residues long. Germline V lookup: CDR1 SNHLY, CDR2 FYNNEI. V lost 10 bases to trimming and J lost 0 bases, with 21 bases between them. CDR3 nucleotides: TGTGCCATCCTGGGCGGACTGAACCTGGTGAACACTGAAGCTTTCTTT. It yields the protein CAILGGLNLVNTEAFF.

This chain links TRBV7-2 with TRBJ2-4; tentatively, D is TRBD2 (6 bases). This CDR3 contains 15 residues. Germline V lookup: CDR1 SGHTA, CDR2 FQGNSA. V dropped 7 bases and J dropped 6 bases, with 19 bases sitting between them. The CDR3 DNA sequence: TGTGCCAGCACCCCCCCCAGCGGGCCGGGAAACATTCAGTACTTC. Its protein is CASTPPSGPGNIQYF.

The V gene is TRBV5-6, the J gene TRBJ2-1; 15 bases are shared with TRBD2. The CDR3 loop spans 13 amino acids. Germline-derived CDR1 and CDR2 are SGHDT and YYEEEE. V shed 8 bases, J shed 7 bases, and the junction held 1 base outside the gene matches. This chain's CDR3 is CASGTSGGNEQFF. The CDR3 DNA reads TGTGCCAGTGGGACTAGCGGGGGGAATGAGCAGTTCTTC.

This rearrangement joins TRBV6-5 to TRBJ2-5; D ambiguous. Germline V gene lookup returns CDR1 MNHEY and CDR2 SVGAGI. The V end lost 0 bases, the J end lost 5 bases, and 13 bases lay between the germline ends. This CDR3 has 15 amino acids. CDR3 sequence: CASSYSGKLTETQYF. The CDR3 DNA reads as TGTGCCAGCAGTTACTCGGGCAAGCTAACGGAGACCCAGTACTTC.

This chain uses TRBV5-6 with TRBJ1-3; D not certain. CDR1 SGHDT and CDR2 YYEEEE come from the germline V gene. This CDR3 region has 17 residues. Trimming left V 0 bases short and J 0 bases short, with 13 bases between. The DNA for the CDR3 is TGTGCCAGCAGCTTGGGGCGGTTGGTTTTCTCTGGAAACACCATATATTTT. Translating gives CASSLGRLVFSGNTIYF. The full variable domain, its missing parts supplied by reference TRBV5-6 and TRBJ1-3, is DAGVTQSPTHLIKTRGQQVTLRCSPKSGHDTVSWYQQALGQGPQFIFQYYEEEERQRGNFPDRFSGHQFPNYSSELNVNALLLGDSALYLCASSLGRLVFSGNTIYFGEGSWLTVV.

This clone was detected only a few times. The rearrangement uses TRBV6-1 and TRBJ2-1; TRBD1 agrees at 8 bases. The CDR3 extends over 14 amino acids. Germline V gene lookup returns CDR1 MNHNS and CDR2 SASEGT. Unmatched junction bases numbered 5, after V lost 7 bases and J lost 3 bases. CDR3: CASTPTGDYNEQFF. The CDR3 DNA is TGTGCCAGCACCCCGACAGGGGACTACAATGAGCAGTTCTTC.

This clone was found once. The CDR3 region has the DNA TGCAGCGTTGAAGCCAAGACTAGCGGGATAAACACCGGGGAGCTGTTTTTT. It is translated as CSVEAKTSGINTGELFF. The chain joins TRBV29-1 to TRBJ2-2; 11 bases align to TRBD2. The CDR3 is 17 residues long. Per the germline V gene, CDR1 is SQVTM and CDR2 is ANQGSEA. Trimming took 1 base from V and 2 from J; bases not matched to a gene: 6.

The J gene is TRBJ1-1, the V gene TRBV7-9, with D hard to call. V was cut by 5 bases and J by 1 base, with 11 bases left in between. CDR1 and CDR2 from the germline V gene are SEHNR and FQNEAQ (reference sequence). This CDR3 is 14 amino acids long. The DNA of the CDR3 is TGTGCCAGCAGCCCAGCCACTAGGAACACTGAAGCTTTCTTT. This encodes CASSPATRNTEAFF.

The chain combines TRBV5-4 with TRBJ2-5; 7 bases match TRBD2. The CDR3 sequence is 15 residues long. CDR1 SGHNT and CDR2 YYREEE come from the germline V gene (reference sequence). J was trimmed by 6 bases and V by 2 bases; bases with no gene match: 10. The CDR3 sequence: CASSLRLAGVKTQYF. The CDR3 DNA follows: TGTGCCAGCAGCTTAAGACTGGCGGGGGTGAAGACCCAGTACTTC.

The V and J genes are TRBV6-1 and TRBJ2-7; D remains unclear. Trimming cost V 3 bases and J 0 bases, with 18 bases left between them. CDR3 length: 17 residues. Germline V gene data show CDR1 as MNHNS and CDR2 as SASEGT. The CDR3: CASSDEWKRASSYEQYF. For the CDR3, the DNA is TGTGCCAGCAGTGACGAATGGAAGCGTGCAAGCTCCTACGAGCAGTACTTC.

In regard to this clone: Germline is not matched at one junction end, which may reflect a read error. The rearrangement uses TRBV7-9 and TRBJ1-1; 7 nucleotides match TRBD1. The CDR3 contains 12 residues. Germline CDR1 reads SEHNR; CDR2 reads FQNEAQ (reference sequence). CDR3 region: CASSLRLGQKFF. In DNA form, the CDR3 reads TGTGCCAGCAGCTTAAGGTTGGGACAGAAGTTTTTT.

The DNA for the CDR3 is TGCAGCGCCTTAGACAGGGACGGGGGAAAACTGTTTTTT. Encoded protein: CSALDRDGGKLFF. The chain employs TRBV29-1 and TRBJ1-4, with 7 bases matching TRBD1. Per the germline V gene, CDR1 is SQVTM and CDR2 is ANQGSEA. V was pared by 7 bases and J by 10 bases, with 12 bases of the junction left unmatched. The CDR3 totals 13 residues.

The genes are TRBV6-6 and TRBJ2-1, with 9 bases fitting TRBD2. The CDR3 has 13 residues. The germline V gene encodes CDR1 MNHNY and CDR2 SVGAGI (reference sequence). After removal of 5 bases from V and 8 bases from J, the junction contained 4 bases not matched to a gene. The CDR3 protein is CASSSGRFDEQFF. CDR3 bases: TGTGCCAGCAGTAGCGGGAGGTTCGATGAGCAGTTCTTC.

The genes are TRBV5-1 and TRBJ2-3, with D unclear. From germline, CDR1 is SGHRS and CDR2 YFSETQ. The CDR3 covers 12 residues. V dropped 3 bases and J dropped 2 bases, with 4 bases sitting between them. The CDR3 loop is CASSSFTDTQYF. The CDR3 coding sequence is TGCGCCAGCAGCTCATTCACAGATACGCAGTATTTT.

The CDR3 sequence is CASRPGTGGPNTEAFF. DNA of the CDR3: TGTGCCAGCAGGCCCGGGACAGGGGGACCGAACACTGAAGCTTTCTTT. The chain uses TRBV2 and TRBJ1-1; 11 bases agree with TRBD1. Looked up from germline, CDR1 is SNHLY and CDR2 is FYNNEI. The ends lost 6 bases at V and 1 base at J; junction bases unmatched: 7. The CDR3 loop spans 16 amino acids.

CDR3 sequence (DNA): TGTGCCAGTACCGAGGACAGGGCTGGGAACACTGAAGCTTTCTTT. The encoded protein is CASTEDRAGNTEAFF. The rearrangement links TRBV19 to TRBJ1-1; 8 bases map to TRBD1. The CDR3 is 15 residues long. V lost 7 bases, J lost 1 base, and 8 bases stayed unmatched. Germline assignment: CDR1 LNHDA and CDR2 SQIVND (reference sequence).

The gene calls are TRBV5-1 and TRBJ2-6, with unresolved D. Trimming took off 0 bases at V and 1 base at J, with 5 bases between the two ends. This CDR3 region has 15 residues. The germline V gene encodes CDR1 SGHRS and CDR2 YFSETQ. The CDR3, as DNA: TGCGCCAGCAGCTTGGACTTGTCTGGGGCCAACGTCCTGACTTTC. Translating gives CASSLDLSGANVLTF. Combining the CDR3 with reference TRBV5-1 and TRBJ2-6 gives the whole variable domain KAGVTQTPRYLIKTRGQQVTLSCSPISGHRSVSWYQQTPGQGLQFLFEYFSETQRNKGNFPGRFSGRQFSNSRSEMNVSTLELGDSALYLCASSLDLSGANVLTFGAGSRLTVL.

Comment on this clone: Other nucleotide sequences from this sample produce the same CDR3. The J gene is TRBJ1-6, the V gene TRBV5-1, with a weak D call TRBD1 (6 bases). The germline V gene encodes CDR1 SGHRS and CDR2 YFSETQ. Trimming removed 0 bases from V and 5 bases from J, with 9 bases in between. CDR3 length: 15 amino acids. CDR3 coding DNA: TGCGCCAGCAGCTTGGGACAGGTTAATAATTCACCCCTCCACTTT. This sequence encodes CASSLGQVNNSPLHF.

The chain is built from TRBV2 and TRBJ2-3, with TRBD2 matching 13 bases. This CDR3 is built from 14 residues. Germline-derived CDR1 and CDR2 are SNHLY and FYNNEI. Trimming at V came to 4 bases and at J to 5 bases, leaving 0 bases not matched to a gene. The CDR3 spells CASSGTSGRDTQYF. CDR3 DNA: TGTGCCAGCAGTGGGACTAGCGGGAGAGATACGCAGTATTTT.